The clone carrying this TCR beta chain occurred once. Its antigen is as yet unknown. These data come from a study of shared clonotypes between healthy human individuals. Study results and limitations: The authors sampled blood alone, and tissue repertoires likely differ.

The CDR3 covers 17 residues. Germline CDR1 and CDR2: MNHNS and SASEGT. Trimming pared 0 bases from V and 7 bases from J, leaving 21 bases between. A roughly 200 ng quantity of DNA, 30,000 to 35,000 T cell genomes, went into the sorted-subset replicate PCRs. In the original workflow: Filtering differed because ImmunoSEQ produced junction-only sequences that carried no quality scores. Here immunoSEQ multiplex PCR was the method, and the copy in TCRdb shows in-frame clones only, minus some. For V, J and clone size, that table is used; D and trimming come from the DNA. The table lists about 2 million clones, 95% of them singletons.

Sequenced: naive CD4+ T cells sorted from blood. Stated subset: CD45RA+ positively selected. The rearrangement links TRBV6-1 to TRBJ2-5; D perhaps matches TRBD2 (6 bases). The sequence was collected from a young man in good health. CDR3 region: CASSEAPLGGSGRTQYF. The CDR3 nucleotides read TGTGCCAGCAGTGAAGCGCCTCTCGGGGGAAGCGGTCGGACCCAGTACTTC.